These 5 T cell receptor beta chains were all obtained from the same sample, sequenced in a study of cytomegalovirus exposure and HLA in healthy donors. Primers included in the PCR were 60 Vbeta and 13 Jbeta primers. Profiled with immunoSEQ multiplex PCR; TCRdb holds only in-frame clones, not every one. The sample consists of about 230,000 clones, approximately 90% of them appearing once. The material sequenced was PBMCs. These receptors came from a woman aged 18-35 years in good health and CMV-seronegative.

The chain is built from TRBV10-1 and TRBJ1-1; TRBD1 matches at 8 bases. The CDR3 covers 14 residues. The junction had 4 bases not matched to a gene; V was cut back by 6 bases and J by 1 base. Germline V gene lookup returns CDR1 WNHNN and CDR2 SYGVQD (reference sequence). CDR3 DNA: TGCGCCAGCAGAGGGGACAGGACGAACACTGAAGCTTTCTTT. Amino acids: CASRGDRTNTEAFF.

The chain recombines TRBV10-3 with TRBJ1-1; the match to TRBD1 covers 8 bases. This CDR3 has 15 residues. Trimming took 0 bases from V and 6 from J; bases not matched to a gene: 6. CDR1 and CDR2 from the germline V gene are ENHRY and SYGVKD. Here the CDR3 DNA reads TGTGCCATCAGTGAGTCAATTGGCAGGGGGCCTGAAGCTTTCTTT. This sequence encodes CAISESIGRGPEAFF.

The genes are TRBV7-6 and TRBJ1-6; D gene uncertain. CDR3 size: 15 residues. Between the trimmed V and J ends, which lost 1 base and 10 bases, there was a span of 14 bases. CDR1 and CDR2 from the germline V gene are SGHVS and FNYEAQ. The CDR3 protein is CASSLVERGKSPLHF. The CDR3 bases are TGTGCCAGCAGCTTAGTAGAACGAGGAAAATCACCCCTCCACTTT.

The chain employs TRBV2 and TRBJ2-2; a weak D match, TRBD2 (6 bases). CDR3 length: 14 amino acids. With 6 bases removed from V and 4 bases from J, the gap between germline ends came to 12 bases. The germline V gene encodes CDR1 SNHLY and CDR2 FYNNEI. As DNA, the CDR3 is TGTGCCAGCAGAGGATGGGGAGGCACCGGGGAGCTGTTTTTT. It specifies CASRGWGGTGELFF.

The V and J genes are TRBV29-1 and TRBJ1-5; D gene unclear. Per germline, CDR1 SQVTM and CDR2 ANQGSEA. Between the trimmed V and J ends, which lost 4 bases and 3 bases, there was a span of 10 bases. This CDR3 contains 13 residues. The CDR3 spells CSVGSRNNQPQHF. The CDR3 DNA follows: TGCAGCGTTGGATCCAGAAACAATCAGCCCCAGCATTTT.